This is a list of T cell receptor beta chains from one sample in a study of identical twins. TCRdb itself ran the 5' RACE reads through MiXCR, one entry per CDR3 protein. The repertoire holds roughly 540,000 distinct CDR3 sequences, 22% seen once, with around 1% in the top ten. The sample also formed part of further work on T cells expressing NK-cell markers.

The specimen was CD4+ T cells sorted from blood. Source of these receptors: a woman between 18 and 29 years old in good health. CDR3s include the opening cysteine and the closing phenylalanine or tryptophan. The D gene is left open where the match is weak. Not every row has a clone size; where given, it reads once, few, many or a size class.

D gene: .
J gene: TRBJ2-3
V gene: TRBV6-5
clone size: .
CDR3 protein: CATRAHTDTQYF
CDR3 DNA: TGTGCCACCCGGGCCCACACAGATACGCAGTATTTT

D gene: .
J gene: TRBJ2-6
V gene: TRBV6-6
clone size: .
CDR3 protein: CASLSTGANVLTF
CDR3 DNA: TGTGCCAGCCTATCCACTGGGGCCAACGTCCTGACTTTC

D gene: TRBD1
J gene: TRBJ2-1
V gene: TRBV10-1
clone size: .
CDR3 protein: CASSPGQVGGNEQFF
CDR3 DNA: TGCGCCAGCAGTCCGGGACAGGTGGGAGGCAATGAGCAGTTCTTC

D gene: .
J gene: TRBJ1-1
V gene: TRBV6-5
clone size: .
CDR3 protein: CASSSRQGWAEAFF
CDR3 DNA: TGTGCCAGCAGTTCCCGGCAGGGGTGGGCTGAAGCTTTCTTT

D gene: .
J gene: TRBJ1-1
V gene: TRBV12-3/TRBV12-4
clone size: few
CDR3 protein: CASRISGQTNTEAFF
CDR3 DNA: TGTGCCAGCAGGATTAGCGGTCAGACGAACACTGAAGCTTTCTTT

D gene: .
J gene: TRBJ2-3
V gene: TRBV20-1
clone size: .
CDR3 protein: CSAREGNILDTQYF
CDR3 DNA: TGCAGTGCTAGAGAAGGGAACATTTTGGATACGCAGTATTTT

D gene: TRBD1
J gene: TRBJ1-2
V gene: TRBV6-5
clone size: few
CDR3 protein: CASQNRGYGYTF
CDR3 DNA: TGTGCCAGCCAAAACAGGGGATATGGCTACACCTTC

D gene: .
J gene: TRBJ1-1
V gene: TRBV5-1
clone size: .
CDR3 protein: CASHEAGNTEAFF
CDR3 DNA: TGCGCCAGCCATGAAGCAGGGAACACTGAAGCTTTCTTT

D gene: .
J gene: TRBJ2-7
V gene: TRBV6-1
clone size: .
CDR3 protein: CASSHPGDPEQYF
CDR3 DNA: TGTGCCAGCAGCCACCCGGGGGACCCCGAGCAGTACTTC

D gene: .
J gene: TRBJ1-2
V gene: TRBV30
clone size: .
CDR3 protein: CAWSSKGLANYGYTF
CDR3 DNA: TGTGCCTGGAGCTCGAAGGGTTTAGCTAACTATGGCTACACCTTC

D gene: TRBD2
J gene: TRBJ2-1
V gene: TRBV27
clone size: .
CDR3 protein: CASTLLATSSYNEQFF
CDR3 DNA: TGTGCCAGCACCCTACTAGCGACGAGCTCCTACAATGAGCAGTTCTTC

D gene: .
J gene: TRBJ2-3
V gene: TRBV5-1
clone size: few
CDR3 protein: CASSLDPSSSSTDTQYF
CDR3 DNA: TGCGCCAGCAGCTTGGATCCCTCGTCTAGTAGCACAGATACGCAGTATTTT

D gene: TRBD2
J gene: TRBJ2-1
V gene: TRBV7-6
clone size: .
CDR3 protein: CASSSTSGGDEQFF
CDR3 DNA: TGTGCCAGCAGCTCCACTAGCGGAGGGGATGAGCAGTTCTTC

D gene: .
J gene: TRBJ2-7
V gene: TRBV5-1
clone size: few
CDR3 protein: CASGTGTHSYEQYF
CDR3 DNA: TGCGCCAGCGGAACCGGGACGCACTCCTACGAGCAGTACTTC